This T cell receptor beta chain comes out of a study of T cells in Graves' hyperthyroidism and ophthalmopathy. Study results and limitations: Blood held most thyroid clonotypes expanded above 0.001 frequency.

The germline V gene has CDR1 LGHDT and CDR2 YNNKEL (reference sequence). The CDR3 is 16 residues long. Trimming took off 1 base at V and 4 bases at J, with 15 bases between the two ends. What was amplified from RNA transcripts were TCR beta CDR3 regions. During a first-round RT-PCR of the TCR CDR3, the HTBI primer set was used. Each CDR3 protein gets one entry after TCRdb re-called the multiplex PCR reads with MiXCR. Of around 340,000 distinct CDR3 sequences detected, around 14% appear once; the ten largest clones hold about 22%. This clonotype was observed at least ten times. Its matching antigen is unknown. The hyperthyroidism patients had all been newly diagnosed, and their disease duration was under 2 months. Their ages ranged from 18 to 65 years.

Material: blood. This clonotype was obtained from a woman aged 25 to 45 with Graves' hyperthyroidism. The rearrangement joins TRBV3-1 to TRBJ2-3, with D perhaps matching TRBD2 (5 bases). CDR3 nucleotide sequence: TGTGCCAGCAGCCAAGCTTCCGGGATCGGTTCAGATACGCAGTATTTT. It specifies CASSQASGIGSDTQYF.